This TCR beta chain was identified in a study of cytomegalovirus exposure and HLA in healthy donors. J lost 1 base, V lost 3 bases, and 5 bases had no gene match. Germline values: CDR1 SEHNR, CDR2 FQNEAQ (reference sequence). CDR3 length: 18 residues. Primers included in the PCR were 60 Vbeta and 13 Jbeta primers. The method was immunoSEQ multiplex PCR; TCRdb's version includes in-frame clones alone and lacks a portion of them. Here the sample spans almost 200,000 clones, 75% to 85% being singletons. Study-level points and caveats: In an earlier analysis, productive rearrangement rates for most beta V segments clustered near 87% or 30%.

This clone was observed once. Its antigen is as yet unknown. The specimen was PBMCs. The rearrangement uses TRBV7-9 and TRBJ2-2; 13 nucleotides align to TRBD2. The clonotype originates from a male donor in good health and CMV-seropositive. CDR3 DNA: TGTGCCAGCAGCTTTGGACTAGCGGGAGAGGGGAACACCGGGGAGCTGTTTTTT. Translated, it gives CASSFGLAGEGNTGELFF.